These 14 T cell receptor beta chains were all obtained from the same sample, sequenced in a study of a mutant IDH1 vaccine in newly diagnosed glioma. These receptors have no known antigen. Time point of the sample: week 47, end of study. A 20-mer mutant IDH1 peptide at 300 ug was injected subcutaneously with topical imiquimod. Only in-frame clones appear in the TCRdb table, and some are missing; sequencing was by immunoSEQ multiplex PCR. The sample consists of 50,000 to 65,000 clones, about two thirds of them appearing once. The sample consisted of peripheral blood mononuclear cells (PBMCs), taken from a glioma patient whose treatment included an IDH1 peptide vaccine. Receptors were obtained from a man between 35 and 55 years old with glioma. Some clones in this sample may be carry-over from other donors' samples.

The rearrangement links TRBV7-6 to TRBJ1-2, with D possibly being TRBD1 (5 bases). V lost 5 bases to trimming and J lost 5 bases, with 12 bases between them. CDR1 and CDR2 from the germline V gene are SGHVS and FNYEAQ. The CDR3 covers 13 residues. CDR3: CASSPGRNYGYTF. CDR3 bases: TGTGCCAGCAGCCCGGGACGGAATTATGGCTACACCTTC.

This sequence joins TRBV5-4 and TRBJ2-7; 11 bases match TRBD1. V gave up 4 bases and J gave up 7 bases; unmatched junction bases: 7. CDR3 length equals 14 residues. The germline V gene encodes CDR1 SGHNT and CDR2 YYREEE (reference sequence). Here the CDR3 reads CASSTGQGAYEQYF. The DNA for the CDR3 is TGTGCCAGCAGCACAGGACAGGGGGCATATGAGCAGTACTTC.

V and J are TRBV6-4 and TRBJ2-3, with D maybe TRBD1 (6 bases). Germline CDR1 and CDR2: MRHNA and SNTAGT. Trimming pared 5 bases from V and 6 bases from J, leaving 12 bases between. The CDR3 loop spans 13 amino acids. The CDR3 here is CASSLGGEDTQYF. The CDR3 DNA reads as TGTGCCAGCAGTTTAGGGGGAGAGGATACGCAGTATTTT.

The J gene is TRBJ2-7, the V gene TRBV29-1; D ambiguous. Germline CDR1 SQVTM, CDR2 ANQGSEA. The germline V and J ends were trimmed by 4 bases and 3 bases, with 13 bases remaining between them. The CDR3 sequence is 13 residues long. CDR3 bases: TGCAGCGTTGTACGTCCTCCTAACTACGAGCAGTACTTC. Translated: CSVVRPPNYEQYF.

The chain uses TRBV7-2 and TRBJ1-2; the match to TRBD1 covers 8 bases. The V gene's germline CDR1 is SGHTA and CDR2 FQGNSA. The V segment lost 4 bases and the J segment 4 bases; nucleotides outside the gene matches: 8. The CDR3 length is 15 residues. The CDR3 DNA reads TGTGCCAGCAGCTCTAGGACAGGGCTTAGCTATGGCTACACCTTC. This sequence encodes CASSSRTGLSYGYTF.

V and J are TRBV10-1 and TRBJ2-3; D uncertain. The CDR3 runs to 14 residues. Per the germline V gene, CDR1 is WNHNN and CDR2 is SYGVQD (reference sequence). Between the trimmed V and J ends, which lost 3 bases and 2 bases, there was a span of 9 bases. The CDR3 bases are TGCGCCAGCAGTGATCGGTACCACACAGATACGCAGTATTTT. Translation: CASSDRYHTDTQYF.

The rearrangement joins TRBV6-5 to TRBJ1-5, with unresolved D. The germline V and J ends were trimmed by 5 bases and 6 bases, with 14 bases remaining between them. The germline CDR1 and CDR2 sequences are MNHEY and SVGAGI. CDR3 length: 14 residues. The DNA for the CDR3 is TGTGCCAGCAGTCTCCGGGGAGATATTCAGCCCCAGCATTTT. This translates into CASSLRGDIQPQHF.

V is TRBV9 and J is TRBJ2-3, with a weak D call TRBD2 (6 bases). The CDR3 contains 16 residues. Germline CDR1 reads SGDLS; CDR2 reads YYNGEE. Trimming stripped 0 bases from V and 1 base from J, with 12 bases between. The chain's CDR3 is CASSVAKTGGTDTQYF. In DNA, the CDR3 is TGTGCCAGCAGCGTAGCTAAGACGGGAGGCACAGATACGCAGTATTTT.

Here the CDR3 reads CASSQELAGASEQFF. The CDR3, as DNA: TGTGCCAGCAGCCAAGAACTAGCGGGGGCGAGTGAGCAGTTCTTC. The chain uses TRBV4-2 and TRBJ2-1, with TRBD2 identical over 11 bases. The CDR3 extends over 15 amino acids. Germline V gene sequence: CDR1 LGHNA, CDR2 YNFKEQ. Unmatched junction bases numbered 4, after V lost 0 bases and J lost 9 bases.

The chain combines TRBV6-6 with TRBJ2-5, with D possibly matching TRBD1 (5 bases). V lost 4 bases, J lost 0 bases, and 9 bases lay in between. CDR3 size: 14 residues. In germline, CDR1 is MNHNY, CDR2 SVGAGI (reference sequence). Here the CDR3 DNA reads TGTGCCAGCAGTTGGGGCCAGTACCAAGAGACCCAGTACTTC. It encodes CASSWGQYQETQYF.

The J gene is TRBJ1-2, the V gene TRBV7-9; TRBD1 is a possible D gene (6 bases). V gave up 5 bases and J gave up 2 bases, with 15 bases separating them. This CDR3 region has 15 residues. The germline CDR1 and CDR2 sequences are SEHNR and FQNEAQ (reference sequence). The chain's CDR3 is CASSPGTWENYGYTF. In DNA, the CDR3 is TGTGCCAGCAGCCCCGGGACATGGGAGAACTATGGCTACACCTTC. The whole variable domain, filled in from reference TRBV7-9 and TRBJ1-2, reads DTGVSQNPRHKITKRGQNVTFRCDPISEHNRLYWYRQTLGQGPEFLTYFQNEAQLEKSRLLSDRFSAERPKGSFSTLEIQRTEQGDSAMYLCASSPGTWENYGYTFGSGTRLTVV.

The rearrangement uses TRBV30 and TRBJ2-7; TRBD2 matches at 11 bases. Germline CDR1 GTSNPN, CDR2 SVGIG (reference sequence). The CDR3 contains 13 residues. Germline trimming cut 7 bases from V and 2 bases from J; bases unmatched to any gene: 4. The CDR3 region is CAYGTSGPYEQYF. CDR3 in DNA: TGTGCCTATGGGACTAGCGGACCCTACGAGCAGTACTTC.

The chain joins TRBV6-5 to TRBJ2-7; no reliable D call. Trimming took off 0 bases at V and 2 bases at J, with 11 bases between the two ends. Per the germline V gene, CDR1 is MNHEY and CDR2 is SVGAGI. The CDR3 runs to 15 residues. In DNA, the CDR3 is TGTGCCAGCAGTTACTCGGCAGGTAGGACCTACGAGCAGTACTTC. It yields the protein CASSYSAGRTYEQYF.

The CDR3: CASSLGVGPAYEQYF. CDR3 nucleotides: TGTGCCAGCAGCTTAGGTGTGGGGCCAGCCTACGAGCAGTACTTC. The chain joins TRBV7-3 to TRBJ2-7; TRBD1 is a possible D gene (5 bases). CDR1 is SGHTA and CDR2 is FQGTGA in the germline V gene. The CDR3 is 15 residues long. Trimming cost V 2 bases and J 2 bases, with 13 bases left between them.